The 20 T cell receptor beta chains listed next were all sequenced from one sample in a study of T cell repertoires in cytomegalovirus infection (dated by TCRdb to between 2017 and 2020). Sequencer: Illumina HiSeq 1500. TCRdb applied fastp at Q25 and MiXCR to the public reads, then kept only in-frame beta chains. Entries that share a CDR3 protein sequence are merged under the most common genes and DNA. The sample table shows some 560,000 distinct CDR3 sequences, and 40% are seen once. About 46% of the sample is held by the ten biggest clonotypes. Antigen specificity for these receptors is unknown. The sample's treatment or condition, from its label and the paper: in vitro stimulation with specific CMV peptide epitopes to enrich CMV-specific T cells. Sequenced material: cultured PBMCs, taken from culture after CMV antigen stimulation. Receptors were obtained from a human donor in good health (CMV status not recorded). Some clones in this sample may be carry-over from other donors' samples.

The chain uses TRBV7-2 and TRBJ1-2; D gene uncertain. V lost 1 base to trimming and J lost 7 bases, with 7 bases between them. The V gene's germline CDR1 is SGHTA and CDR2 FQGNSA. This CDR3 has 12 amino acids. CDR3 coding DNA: TGTGCCAGCAGCTTAGAGTTTAGTGGCTACACCTTC. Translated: CASSLEFSGYTF. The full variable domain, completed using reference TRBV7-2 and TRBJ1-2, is GAGVSQSPSNKVTEKGKDVELRCDPISGHTALYWYRQSLGQGLEFLIYFQGNSAPDKSGLPSDRFSAERTGGSVSTLTIQRTQQEDSAVYLCASSLEFSGYTFGSGTRLTVV.

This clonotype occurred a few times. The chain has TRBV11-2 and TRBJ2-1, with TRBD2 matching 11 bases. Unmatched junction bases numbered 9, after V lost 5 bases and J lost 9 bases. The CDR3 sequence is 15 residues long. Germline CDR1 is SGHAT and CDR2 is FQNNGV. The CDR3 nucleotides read TGTGCCAGCAGCAAACTAGCGGGAGTAGTAGGTGAGCAGTTCTTC. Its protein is CASSKLAGVVGEQFF. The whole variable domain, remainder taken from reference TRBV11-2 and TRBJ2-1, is EAGVAQSPRYKIIEKRQSVAFWCNPISGHATLYWYQQILGQGPKLLIQFQNNGVVDDSQLPKDRFSAERLKGVDSTLKIQPAKLEDSAVYLCASSKLAGVVGEQFFGPGTRLTVL.

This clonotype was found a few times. DNA of the CDR3: TGTGCCAGCAGTTACCCCGGCGGGAGTTTCGAATCCGAAGCCGAGCAGTACTTC. Its protein product is CASSYPGGSFESEAEQYF. The chain employs TRBV6-2 or TRBV6-3 and TRBJ2-7, with TRBD2 identical over 7 bases. The CDR3 is 18 residues long. Trimming took 2 bases from V and 6 from J; bases not matched to a gene: 19. Germline-derived CDR1 and CDR2 are MNHEY and SVGEGT.

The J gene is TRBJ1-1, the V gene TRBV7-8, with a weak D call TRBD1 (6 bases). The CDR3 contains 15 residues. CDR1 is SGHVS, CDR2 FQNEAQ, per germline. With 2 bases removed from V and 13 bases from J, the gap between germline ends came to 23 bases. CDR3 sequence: CASSLIGRGASVGFF. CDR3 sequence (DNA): TGTGCCAGCAGCTTAATTGGCAGGGGCGCGTCGGTGGGTTTCTTT.

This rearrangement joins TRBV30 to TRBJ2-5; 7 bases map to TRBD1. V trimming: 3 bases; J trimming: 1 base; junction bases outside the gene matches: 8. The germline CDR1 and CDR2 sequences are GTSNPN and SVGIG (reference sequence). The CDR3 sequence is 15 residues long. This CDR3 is CAWRDIRDSQETQYF. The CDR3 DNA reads TGTGCCTGGAGGGATATCCGGGACAGCCAAGAGACCCAGTACTTC.

The CDR3 region is CAISEGSGNIQETQYF. CDR3 in DNA: TGTGCCATCAGTGAGGGTAGCGGGAATATCCAAGAGACCCAGTACTTC. The J gene is TRBJ2-5, the V gene TRBV10-3, with 8 bases fitting TRBD2. From germline, CDR1 is ENHRY and CDR2 SYGVKD. The junction had 6 bases not matched to a gene; V was cut back by 2 bases and J by 1 base. This CDR3 region has 16 residues.

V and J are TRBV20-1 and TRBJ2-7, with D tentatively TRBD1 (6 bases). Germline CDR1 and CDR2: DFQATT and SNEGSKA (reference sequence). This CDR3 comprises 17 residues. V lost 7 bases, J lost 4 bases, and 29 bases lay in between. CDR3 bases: TGCAGTGTTCTGTCCGAGGGGGTCTCCGATCGCACTTACGAGCAGTACTTC. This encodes CSVLSEGVSDRTYEQYF.

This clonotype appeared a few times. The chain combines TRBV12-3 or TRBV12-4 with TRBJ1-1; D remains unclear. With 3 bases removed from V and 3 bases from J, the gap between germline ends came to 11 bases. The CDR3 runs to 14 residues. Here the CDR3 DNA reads TGTGCCAGCAGTTTGCCCCCCGGGGACACTGAAGCTTTCTTT. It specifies CASSLPPGDTEAFF.

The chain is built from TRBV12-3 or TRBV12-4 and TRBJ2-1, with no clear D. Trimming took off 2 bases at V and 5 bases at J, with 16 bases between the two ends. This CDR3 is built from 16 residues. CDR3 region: CASSLWILKGNNEQFF. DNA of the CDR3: TGTGCCAGCAGTTTATGGATACTAAAGGGTAACAATGAGCAGTTCTTC.

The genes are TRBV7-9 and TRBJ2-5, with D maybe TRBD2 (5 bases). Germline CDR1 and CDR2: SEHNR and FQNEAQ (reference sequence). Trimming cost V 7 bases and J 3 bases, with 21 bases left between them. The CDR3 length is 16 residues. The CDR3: CASIPDWLELEETQYF. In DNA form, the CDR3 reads TGTGCCAGCATACCGGACTGGTTAGAGTTGGAAGAGACCCAGTACTTC.

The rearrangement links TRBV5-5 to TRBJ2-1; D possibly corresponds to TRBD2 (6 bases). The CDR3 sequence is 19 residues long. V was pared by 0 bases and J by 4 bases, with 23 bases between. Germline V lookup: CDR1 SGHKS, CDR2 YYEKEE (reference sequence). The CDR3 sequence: CASSLVTSWSFMVYNEQFF. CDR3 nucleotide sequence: TGTGCCAGCAGCTTGGTCACTAGCTGGTCTTTTATGGTATACAATGAGCAGTTCTTC.

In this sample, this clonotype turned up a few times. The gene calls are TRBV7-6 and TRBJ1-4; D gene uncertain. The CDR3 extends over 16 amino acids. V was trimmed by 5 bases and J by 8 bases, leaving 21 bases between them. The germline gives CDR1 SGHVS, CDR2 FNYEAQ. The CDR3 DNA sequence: TGTGCCAGCAGCCCCATTGGGCGCCCGCGGAAAGAAAAACTGTTTTTT. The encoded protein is CASSPIGRPRKEKLFF. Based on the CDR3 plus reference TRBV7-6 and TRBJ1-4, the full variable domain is GAGVSQSPRYKVTKRGQDVALRCDPISGHVSLYWYRQALGQGPEFLTYFNYEAQQDKSGLPNDRFSAERPEGSISTLTIQRTEQRDSAMYRCASSPIGRPRKEKLFFGSGTQLSVL.

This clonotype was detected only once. The CDR3 DNA reads TGTGCCAGCAGTTACTGGAGGGGCTCCTACAATGAGCAGTTCTTC. Translating it yields CASSYWRGSYNEQFF. V is TRBV6-2 or TRBV6-3 and J is TRBJ2-1, with a tentative D call TRBD2 (6 bases). The CDR3 loop spans 15 amino acids. The V and J ends lost 1 base and 0 bases respectively, with 7 bases between them. CDR1 MNHEY and CDR2 SVGEGT come from the germline V gene.

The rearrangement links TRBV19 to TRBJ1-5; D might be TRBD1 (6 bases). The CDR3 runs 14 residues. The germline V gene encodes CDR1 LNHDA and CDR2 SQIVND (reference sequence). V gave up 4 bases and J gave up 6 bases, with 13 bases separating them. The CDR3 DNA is TGTGCCAGTAGTACGCGACAGGTTCGTCAGCCCCAGCATTTT. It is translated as CASSTRQVRQPQHF.

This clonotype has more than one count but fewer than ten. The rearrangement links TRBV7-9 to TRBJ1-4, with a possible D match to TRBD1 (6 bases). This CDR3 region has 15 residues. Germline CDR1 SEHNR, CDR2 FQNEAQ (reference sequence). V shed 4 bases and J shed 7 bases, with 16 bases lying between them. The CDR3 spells CASSSGWGASEKLFF. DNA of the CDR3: TGTGCCAGCAGCTCCGGATGGGGGGCGAGTGAAAAACTGTTTTTT. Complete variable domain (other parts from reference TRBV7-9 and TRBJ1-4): DTGVSQNPRHKITKRGQNVTFRCDPISEHNRLYWYRQTLGQGPEFLTYFQNEAQLEKSRLLSDRFSAERPKGSFSTLEIQRTEQGDSAMYLCASSSGWGASEKLFFGSGTQLSVL.

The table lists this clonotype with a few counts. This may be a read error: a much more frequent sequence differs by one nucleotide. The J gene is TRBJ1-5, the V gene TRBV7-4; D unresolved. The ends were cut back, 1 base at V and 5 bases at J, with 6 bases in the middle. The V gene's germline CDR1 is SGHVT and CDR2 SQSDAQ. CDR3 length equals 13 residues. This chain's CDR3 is CASSLGSDQPQHF. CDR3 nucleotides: TGTGCCAGCAGCTTAGGCAGTGATCAGCCCCAGCATTTT.

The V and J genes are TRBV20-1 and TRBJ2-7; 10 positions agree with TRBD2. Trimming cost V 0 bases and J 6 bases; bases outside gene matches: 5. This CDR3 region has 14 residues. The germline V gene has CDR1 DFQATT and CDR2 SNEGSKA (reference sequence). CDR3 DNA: TGCAGTGCTAGAGATCTAGCGGGAGCGACCGAGCAGTACTTC. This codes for CSARDLAGATEQYF.

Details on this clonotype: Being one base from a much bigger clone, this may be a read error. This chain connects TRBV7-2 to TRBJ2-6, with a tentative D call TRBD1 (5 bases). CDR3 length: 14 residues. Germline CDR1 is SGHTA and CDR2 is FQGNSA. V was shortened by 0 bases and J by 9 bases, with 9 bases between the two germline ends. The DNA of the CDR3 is TGTGCCAGCAGCTTAGCATGGGGCAGCAACGTCCTGACTTTC. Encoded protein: CASSLAWGSNVLTF.

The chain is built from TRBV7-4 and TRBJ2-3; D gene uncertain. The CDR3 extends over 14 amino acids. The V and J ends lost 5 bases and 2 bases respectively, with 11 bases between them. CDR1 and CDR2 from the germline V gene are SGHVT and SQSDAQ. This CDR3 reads CASSPLPTTDTQYF. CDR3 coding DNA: TGTGCCAGCAGCCCACTCCCCACCACAGATACGCAGTATTTT.

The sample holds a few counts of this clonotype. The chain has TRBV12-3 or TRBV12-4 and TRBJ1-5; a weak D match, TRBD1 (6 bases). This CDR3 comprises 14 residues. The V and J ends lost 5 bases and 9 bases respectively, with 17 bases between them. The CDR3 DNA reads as TGTGCCAGCAGTCGCGGACAGTCCCGTCGGCCCCAGCATTTT. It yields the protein CASSRGQSRRPQHF.